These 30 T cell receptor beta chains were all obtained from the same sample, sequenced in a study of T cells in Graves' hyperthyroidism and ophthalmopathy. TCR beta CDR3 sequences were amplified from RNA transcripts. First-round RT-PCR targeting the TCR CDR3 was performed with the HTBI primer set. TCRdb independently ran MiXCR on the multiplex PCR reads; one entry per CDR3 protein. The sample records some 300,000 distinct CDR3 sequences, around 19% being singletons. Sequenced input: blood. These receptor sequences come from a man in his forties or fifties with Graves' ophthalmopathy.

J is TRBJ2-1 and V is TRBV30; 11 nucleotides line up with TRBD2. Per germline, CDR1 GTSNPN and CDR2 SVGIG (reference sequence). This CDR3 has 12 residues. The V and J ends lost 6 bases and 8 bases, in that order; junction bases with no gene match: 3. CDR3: CACLAGGYEQFF. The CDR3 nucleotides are TGTGCCTGCCTAGCGGGAGGCTATGAGCAGTTCTTC.

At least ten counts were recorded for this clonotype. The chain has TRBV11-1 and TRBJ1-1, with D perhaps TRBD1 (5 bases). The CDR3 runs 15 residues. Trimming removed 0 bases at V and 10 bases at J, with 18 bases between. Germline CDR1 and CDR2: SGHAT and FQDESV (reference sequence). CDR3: CASSLAVGPRIRAFF. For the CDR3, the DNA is TGTGCCAGCAGCTTAGCGGTGGGACCCCGGATCCGAGCTTTCTTT.

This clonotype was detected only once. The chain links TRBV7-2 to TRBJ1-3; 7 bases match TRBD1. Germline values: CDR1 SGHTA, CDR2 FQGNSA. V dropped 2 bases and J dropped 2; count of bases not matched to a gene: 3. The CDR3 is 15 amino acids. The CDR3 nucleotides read TGTGCCAGCAGCTTACTGACAGGGACTGGAAACACCATATATTTT. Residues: CASSLLTGTGNTIYF.

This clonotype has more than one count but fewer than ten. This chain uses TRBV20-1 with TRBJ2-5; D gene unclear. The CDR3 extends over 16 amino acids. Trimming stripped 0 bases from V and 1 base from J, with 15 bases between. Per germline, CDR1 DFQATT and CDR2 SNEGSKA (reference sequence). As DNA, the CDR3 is TGCAGTGCTAGAGATAGGAGCAGGCTACCCCAAGAGACCCAGTACTTC. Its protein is CSARDRSRLPQETQYF.

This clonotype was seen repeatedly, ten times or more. CDR3 sequence (DNA): TGTGCCAGCAGCCAAGGTCTAGCAAAAATCTACGAGCAGTACTTC. Translating gives CASSQGLAKIYEQYF. The V gene is TRBV3-1, the J gene TRBJ2-7; the D gene is possibly TRBD2 (5 bases). V was cut by 1 base and J by 3 bases, with 13 bases left in between. The CDR3 covers 15 residues. From germline, CDR1 is LGHDT and CDR2 YNNKEL (reference sequence).

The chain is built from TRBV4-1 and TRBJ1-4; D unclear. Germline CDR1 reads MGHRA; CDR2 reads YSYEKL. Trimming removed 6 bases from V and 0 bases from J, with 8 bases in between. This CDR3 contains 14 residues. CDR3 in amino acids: CASSPESTNEKLFF. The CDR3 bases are TGCGCCAGCAGTCCGGAGTCAACTAATGAAAAACTGTTTTTT.

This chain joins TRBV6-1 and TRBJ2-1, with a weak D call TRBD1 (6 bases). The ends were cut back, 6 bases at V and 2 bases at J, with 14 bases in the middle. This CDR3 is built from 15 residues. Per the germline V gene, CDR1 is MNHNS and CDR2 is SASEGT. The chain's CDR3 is CASREPGHTYNEQFF. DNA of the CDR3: TGTGCCAGCAGAGAACCGGGACATACCTACAATGAGCAGTTCTTC.

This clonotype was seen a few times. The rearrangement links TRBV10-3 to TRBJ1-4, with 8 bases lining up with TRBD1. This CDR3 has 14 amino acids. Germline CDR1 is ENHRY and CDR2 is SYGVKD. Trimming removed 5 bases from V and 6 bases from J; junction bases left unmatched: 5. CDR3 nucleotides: TGTGCCATCAGTTCTCAGGGGGCTGATGAAAAACTGTTTTTT. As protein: CAISSQGADEKLFF.

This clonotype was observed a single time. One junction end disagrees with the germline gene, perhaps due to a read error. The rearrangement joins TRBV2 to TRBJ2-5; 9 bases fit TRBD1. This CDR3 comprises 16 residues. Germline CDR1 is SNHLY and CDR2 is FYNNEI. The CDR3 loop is CASSSGGTGNQEAQYF. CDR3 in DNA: TGTGCCAGCAGCTCTGGCGGGACAGGGAATCAAGAGGCCCAGTACTTC.

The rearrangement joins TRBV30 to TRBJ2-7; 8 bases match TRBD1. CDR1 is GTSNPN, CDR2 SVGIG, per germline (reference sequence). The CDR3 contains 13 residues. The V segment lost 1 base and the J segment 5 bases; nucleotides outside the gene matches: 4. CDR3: CAWSGTGIDEQYF. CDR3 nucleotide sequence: TGTGCCTGGAGTGGGACAGGGATCGACGAGCAGTACTTC.

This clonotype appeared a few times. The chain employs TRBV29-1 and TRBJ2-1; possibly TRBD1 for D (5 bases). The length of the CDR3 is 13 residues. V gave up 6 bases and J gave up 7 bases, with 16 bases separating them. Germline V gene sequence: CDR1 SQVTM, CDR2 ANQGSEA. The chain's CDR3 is CSVTVKPTNEQFF. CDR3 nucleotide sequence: TGCAGCGTGACAGTCAAGCCTACAAATGAGCAGTTCTTC.

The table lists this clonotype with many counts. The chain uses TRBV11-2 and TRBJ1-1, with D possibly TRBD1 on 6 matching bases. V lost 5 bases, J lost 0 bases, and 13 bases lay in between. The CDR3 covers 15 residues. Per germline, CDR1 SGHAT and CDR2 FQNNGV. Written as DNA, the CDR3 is TGTGCCAGCAGCGCAGGACAGTTCATGAACACTGAAGCTTTCTTT. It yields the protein CASSAGQFMNTEAFF.

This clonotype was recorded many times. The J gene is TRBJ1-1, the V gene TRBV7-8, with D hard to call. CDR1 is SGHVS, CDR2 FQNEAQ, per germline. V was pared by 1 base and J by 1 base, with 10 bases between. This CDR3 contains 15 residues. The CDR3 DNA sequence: TGTGCCAGCAGCTTAGGGTCACTTCCGAACACTGAAGCTTTCTTT. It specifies CASSLGSLPNTEAFF.

The CDR3, as DNA: TGTGCCAGCATGTCGGTATTTAGGGGGGGGAATACCTACGAGCAGTACTTC. Translating gives CASMSVFRGGNTYEQYF. The V call is TRBV2, the J call TRBJ2-7, with D perhaps TRBD2 (7 bases). The CDR3 extends over 17 amino acids. The V gene's germline CDR1 is SNHLY and CDR2 FYNNEI. V was cut by 7 bases and J by 2 bases, with 24 bases left in between. Using reference TRBV2 and TRBJ2-7 for the parts outside the CDR3, the full variable domain is EPEVTQTPSHQVTQMGQEVILRCVPISNHLYFYWYRQILGQKVEFLVSFYNNEISEKSEIFDDQFSVERPDGSNFTLKIRSTKLEDSAMYFCASMSVFRGGNTYEQYFGPGTRLTVT.

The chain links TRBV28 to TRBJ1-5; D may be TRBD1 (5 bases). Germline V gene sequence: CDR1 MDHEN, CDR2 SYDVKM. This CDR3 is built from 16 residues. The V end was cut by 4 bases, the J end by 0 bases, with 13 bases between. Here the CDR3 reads CASSSPTANSNQPQHF. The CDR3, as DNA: TGTGCCAGCAGTTCACCGACAGCGAATAGCAATCAGCCCCAGCATTTT.

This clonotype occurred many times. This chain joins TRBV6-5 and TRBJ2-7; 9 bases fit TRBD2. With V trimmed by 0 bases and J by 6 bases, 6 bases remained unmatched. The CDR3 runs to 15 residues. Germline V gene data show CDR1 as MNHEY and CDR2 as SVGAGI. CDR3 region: CASSYSPSGKTEQYF. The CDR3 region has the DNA TGTGCCAGCAGTTACTCGCCTAGCGGGAAGACCGAGCAGTACTTC.

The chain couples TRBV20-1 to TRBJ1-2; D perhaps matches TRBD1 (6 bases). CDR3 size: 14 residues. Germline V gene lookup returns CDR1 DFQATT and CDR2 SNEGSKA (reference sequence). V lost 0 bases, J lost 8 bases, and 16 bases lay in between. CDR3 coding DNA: TGCAGTGCTAGAGATTTCGACAGGCGGTTAGGCTACACCTTC. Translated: CSARDFDRRLGYTF.

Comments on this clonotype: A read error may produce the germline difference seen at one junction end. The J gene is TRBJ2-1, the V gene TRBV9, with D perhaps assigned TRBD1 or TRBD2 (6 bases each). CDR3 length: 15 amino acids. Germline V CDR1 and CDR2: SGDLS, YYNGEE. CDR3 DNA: TGTACCAGCAGCGGAGGGGGGCAGGCCTACAATGAGCAGTTCTTC. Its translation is CTSSGGGQAYNEQFF.

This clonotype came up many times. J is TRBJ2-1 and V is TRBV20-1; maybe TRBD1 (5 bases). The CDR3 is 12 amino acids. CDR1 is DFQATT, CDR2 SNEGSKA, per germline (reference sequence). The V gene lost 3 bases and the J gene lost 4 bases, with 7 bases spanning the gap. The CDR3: CSARAGYNEQFF. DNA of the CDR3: TGCAGTGCTAGGGCAGGGTACAATGAGCAGTTCTTC.

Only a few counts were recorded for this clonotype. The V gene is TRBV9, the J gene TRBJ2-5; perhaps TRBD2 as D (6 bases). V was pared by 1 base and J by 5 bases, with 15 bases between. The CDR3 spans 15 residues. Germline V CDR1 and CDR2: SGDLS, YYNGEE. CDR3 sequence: CASSVRPGSGETQYF. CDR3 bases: TGTGCCAGCAGCGTAAGGCCCGGGAGCGGCGAGACCCAGTACTTC.

CDR3 coding DNA: TGTGCCTGGAGCCCGGCGTGGCAGCCCCAGCATTTT. Protein sequence: CAWSPAWQPQHF. This chain uses TRBV30 with TRBJ1-5; D remains unclear. Trimming left V 3 bases short and J 7 bases short, with 10 bases between. The CDR3 is made up of 12 amino acids. The germline V gene encodes CDR1 GTSNPN and CDR2 SVGIG (reference sequence).

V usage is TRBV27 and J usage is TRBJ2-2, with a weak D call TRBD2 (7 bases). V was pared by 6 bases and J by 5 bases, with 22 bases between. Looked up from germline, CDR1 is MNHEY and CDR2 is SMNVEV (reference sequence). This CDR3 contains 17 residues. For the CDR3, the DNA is TGTGCCAGCAGCCTAGGGGGGGCTTGGACTGATACCGGGGAGCTGTTTTTT. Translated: CASSLGGAWTDTGELFF.

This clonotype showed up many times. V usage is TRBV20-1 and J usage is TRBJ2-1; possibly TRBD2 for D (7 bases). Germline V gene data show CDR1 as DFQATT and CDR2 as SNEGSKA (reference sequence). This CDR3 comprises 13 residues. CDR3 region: CRGGGKKVDEQFF. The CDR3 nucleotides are TGCAGGGGAGGGGGGAAAAAGGTGGATGAGCAGTTCTTC.

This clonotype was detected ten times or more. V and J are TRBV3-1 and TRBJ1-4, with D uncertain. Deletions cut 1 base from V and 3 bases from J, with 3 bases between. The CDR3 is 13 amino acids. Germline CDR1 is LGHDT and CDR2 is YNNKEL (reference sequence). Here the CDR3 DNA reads TGTGCCAGCAGCCAAGTTCCTAATGAAAAACTGTTTTTT. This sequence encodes CASSQVPNEKLFF.

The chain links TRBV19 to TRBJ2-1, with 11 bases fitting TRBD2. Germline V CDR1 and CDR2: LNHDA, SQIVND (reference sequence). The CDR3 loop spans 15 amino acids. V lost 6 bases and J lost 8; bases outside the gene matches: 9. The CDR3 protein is CASSPTGSGRDEQFF. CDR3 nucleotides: TGTGCCAGTAGCCCAACGGGTAGCGGGAGGGATGAGCAGTTCTTC.

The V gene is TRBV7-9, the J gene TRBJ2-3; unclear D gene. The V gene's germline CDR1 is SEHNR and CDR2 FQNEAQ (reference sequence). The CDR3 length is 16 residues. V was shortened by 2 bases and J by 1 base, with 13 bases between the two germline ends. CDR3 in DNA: TGTGCCAGCAGCTTATCCCAGACGTGGGGCACAGATACGCAGTATTTT. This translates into CASSLSQTWGTDTQYF.

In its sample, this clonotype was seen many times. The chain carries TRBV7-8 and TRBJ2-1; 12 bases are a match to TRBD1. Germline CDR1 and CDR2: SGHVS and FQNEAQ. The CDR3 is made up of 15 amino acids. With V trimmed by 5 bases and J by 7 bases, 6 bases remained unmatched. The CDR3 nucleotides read TGTGCCAGCAGCCTGGGACAGGGGGCTTGGAATGAGCAGTTCTTC. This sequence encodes CASSLGQGAWNEQFF.

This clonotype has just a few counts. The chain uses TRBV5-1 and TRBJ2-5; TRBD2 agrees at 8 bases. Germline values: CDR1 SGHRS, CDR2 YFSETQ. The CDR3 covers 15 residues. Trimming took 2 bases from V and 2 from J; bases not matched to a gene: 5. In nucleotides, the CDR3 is TGCGCCAGCAGCTTAACCGGGGGGGCACAAGAGACCCAGTACTTC. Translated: CASSLTGGAQETQYF. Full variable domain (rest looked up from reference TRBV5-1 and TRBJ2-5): KAGVTQTPRYLIKTRGQQVTLSCSPISGHRSVSWYQQTPGQGLQFLFEYFSETQRNKGNFPGRFSGRQFSNSRSEMNVSTLELGDSALYLCASSLTGGAQETQYFGPGTRLLVL.

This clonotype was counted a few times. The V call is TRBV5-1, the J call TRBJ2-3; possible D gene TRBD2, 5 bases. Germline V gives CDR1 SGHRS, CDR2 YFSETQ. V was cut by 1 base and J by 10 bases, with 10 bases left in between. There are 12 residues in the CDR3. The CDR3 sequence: CASSLKDSAQYF. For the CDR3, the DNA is TGCGCCAGCAGCTTGAAGGACTCAGCGCAGTATTTT.

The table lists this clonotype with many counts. The CDR3 loop reads CASSVQGGMNTEAFF. DNA of the CDR3: TGTGCCAGCAGTGTACAGGGTGGGATGAACACTGAAGCTTTCTTT. The chain uses TRBV6-1 and TRBJ1-1; D may be TRBD1 (6 bases). Germline V gene data show CDR1 as MNHNS and CDR2 as SASEGT. The V end lost 4 bases, the J end lost 0 bases, and 12 bases lay between the germline ends. This CDR3 region has 15 residues.